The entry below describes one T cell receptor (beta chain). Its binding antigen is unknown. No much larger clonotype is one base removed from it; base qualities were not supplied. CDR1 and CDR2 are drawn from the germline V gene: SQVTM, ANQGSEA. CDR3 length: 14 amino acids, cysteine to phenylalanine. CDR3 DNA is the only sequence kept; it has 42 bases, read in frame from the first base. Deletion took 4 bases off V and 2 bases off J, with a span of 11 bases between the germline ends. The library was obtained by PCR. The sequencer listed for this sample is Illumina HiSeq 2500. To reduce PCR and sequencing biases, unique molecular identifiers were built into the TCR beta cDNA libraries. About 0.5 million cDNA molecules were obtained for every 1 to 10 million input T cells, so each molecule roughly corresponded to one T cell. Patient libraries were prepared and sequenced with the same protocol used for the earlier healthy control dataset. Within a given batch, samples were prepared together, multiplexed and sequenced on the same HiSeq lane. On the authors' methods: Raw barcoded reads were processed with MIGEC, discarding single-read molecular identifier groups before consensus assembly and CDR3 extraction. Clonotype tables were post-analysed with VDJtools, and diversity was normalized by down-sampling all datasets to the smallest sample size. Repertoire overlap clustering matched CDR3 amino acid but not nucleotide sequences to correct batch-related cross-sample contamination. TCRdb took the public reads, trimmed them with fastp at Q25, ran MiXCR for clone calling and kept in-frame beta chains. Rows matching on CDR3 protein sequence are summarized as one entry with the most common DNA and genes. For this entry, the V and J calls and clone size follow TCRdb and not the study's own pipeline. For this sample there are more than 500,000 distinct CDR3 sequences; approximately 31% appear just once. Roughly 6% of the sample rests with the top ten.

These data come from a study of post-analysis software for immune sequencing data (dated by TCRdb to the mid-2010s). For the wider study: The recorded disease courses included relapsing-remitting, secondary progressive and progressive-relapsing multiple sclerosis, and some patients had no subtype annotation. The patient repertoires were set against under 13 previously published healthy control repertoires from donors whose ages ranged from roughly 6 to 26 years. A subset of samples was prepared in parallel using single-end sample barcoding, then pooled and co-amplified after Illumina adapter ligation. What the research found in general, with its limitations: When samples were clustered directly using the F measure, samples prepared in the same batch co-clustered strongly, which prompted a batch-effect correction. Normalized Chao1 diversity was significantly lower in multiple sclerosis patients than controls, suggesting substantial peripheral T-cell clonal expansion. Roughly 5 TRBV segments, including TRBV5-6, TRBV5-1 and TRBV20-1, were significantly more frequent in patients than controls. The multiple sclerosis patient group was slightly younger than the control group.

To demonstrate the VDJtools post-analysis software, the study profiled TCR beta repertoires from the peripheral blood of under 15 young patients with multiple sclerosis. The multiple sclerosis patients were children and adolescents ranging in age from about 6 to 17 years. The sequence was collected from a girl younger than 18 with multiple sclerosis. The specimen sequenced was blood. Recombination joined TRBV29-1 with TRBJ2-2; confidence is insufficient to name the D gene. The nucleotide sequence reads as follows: TGCAGCGTTGTTCCAACAGACAACACCGGGGAGCTGTTTTTT. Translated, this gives CSVVPTDNTGELFF.